Below, 26 T cell receptor beta chains from the same sample are listed, as sequenced in a study of cytotoxic CD8 clonotypes in ibrutinib-treated CLL. Sequencing was performed with immunoSEQ multiplex PCR; in TCRdb, only in-frame clones are kept and a portion is missing. The repertoire holds about 310,000 clones, about 77% seen once, with 5.5% to 8% in the top ten. Here the sequenced sample was PBMCs, taken before ibrutinib treatment. These receptors came from a human donor with chronic lymphocytic leukemia.

The V call is TRBV6-1, the J call TRBJ1-1, with D tentatively TRBD1 (6 bases). Trimming took 3 bases from V and 4 from J, leaving 9 bases between them. Germline V gene lookup returns CDR1 MNHNS and CDR2 SASEGT. The CDR3 sequence is 13 residues long. The CDR3 here is CASSDGGLTEAFF. For the CDR3, the DNA is TGTGCCAGCAGTGACGGGGGCCTCACTGAAGCTTTCTTT.

The chain employs TRBV21-1 and TRBJ2-5. TRBV21-1 is termed a pseudogene. The CDR3 loop spans 14 amino acids. CDR3 sequence: CARVPRAEQETQYF. CDR3 sequence (DNA): TGTGCCAGGGTTCCACGGGCGGAACAAGAGACCCAGTACTTC.

This chain uses TRBV27 with TRBJ1-1, with D hard to call. Germline V lookup: CDR1 MNHEY, CDR2 SMNVEV (reference sequence). V lost 8 bases, J lost 0 bases, and 16 bases lay in between. The CDR3 is 15 residues long. CDR3 loop: CASFRRGGLNTEAFF. In nucleotides, the CDR3 is TGTGCCAGCTTCCGCCGGGGTGGATTGAACACTGAAGCTTTCTTT.

The gene calls are TRBV19 and TRBJ2-7; 8 positions match TRBD2. CDR1 is LNHDA and CDR2 is SQIVND in the germline V gene (reference sequence). The length of the CDR3 is 15 residues. The V gene end was trimmed by 3 bases and the J gene end by 3 bases; junction bases not matched to a gene: 7. The CDR3 DNA reads as TGTGCCAGTAGTATCGGAACTAGCGGAGGCTACGAGCAGTACTTC. Protein sequence: CASSIGTSGGYEQYF.

The chain carries TRBV5-4 and TRBJ2-2; 9 bases line up with TRBD2. CDR1 is SGHNT, CDR2 YYREEE, per germline (reference sequence). The CDR3 sequence is 15 residues long. V gave up 1 base and J gave up 6 bases; unmatched junction bases: 4. CDR3 nucleotides: TGTGCCAGCAGCTTGATAGCGGGAGTCCCCGGGGAGCTGTTTTTT. Translated: CASSLIAGVPGELFF.

This rearrangement joins TRBV21-1 to TRBJ2-7; the D call of TRBD1 is as the table states it, not checked on the DNA. TRBV21-1 is marked as a pseudogene. The CDR3 sequence is 15 residues long. The CDR3 sequence is CASSTTGRLTYEQYF. The DNA of the CDR3 is TGTGCCAGCAGCACAACAGGGCGTTTAACCTACGAGCAGTACTTC.

The chain has TRBV25-1 and TRBJ2-7, with 11 positions matching TRBD2. CDR3 length: 14 amino acids. With V trimmed by 4 bases and J by 4 bases, 3 bases remained unmatched. Germline lookup yields CDR1 MGHDK and CDR2 SYGVNS. CDR3 DNA: TGTGCCAGCAGTGTAGCGGGAGGGCCATACGAGCAGTACTTC. It yields the protein CASSVAGGPYEQYF.

The chain recombines TRBV4-3 with TRBJ1-4, with 7 positions matching TRBD1. The J segment lost 3 bases and the V segment lost 1 base, leaving 8 bases of the junction unmatched. There are 17 residues in the CDR3. Per the germline V gene, CDR1 is LGHNA and CDR2 is YSLEER. CDR3 region: CASSQAGQALSNEKLFF. The CDR3 bases are TGCGCCAGCAGCCAAGCCGGACAGGCCCTTTCTAATGAAAAACTGTTTTTT.

This clone was seen just once. J is TRBJ2-3 and V is TRBV9; tentative D call: TRBD2 (6 bases). Trimming cost V 0 bases and J 0 bases, with 14 bases left between them. Germline CDR1 SGDLS, CDR2 YYNGEE. This CDR3 comprises 17 residues. The CDR3 spells CASSVVAGHTSTDTQYF. The CDR3, as DNA: TGTGCCAGCAGCGTAGTGGCGGGGCACACTAGCACAGATACGCAGTATTTT.

V gene TRBV19 combines with J gene TRBJ2-2, with TRBD2 matching 13 bases. CDR1 and CDR2 from the germline V gene are LNHDA and SQIVND (reference sequence). V lost 5 bases, J lost 5 bases, and 14 bases stayed unmatched. CDR3 length equals 19 residues. CDR3 DNA: TGTGCCAGTAGTGGTAATCCCGGGACTAGCGGGATCGTGACCGGGGAGCTGTTTTTT. It translates to CASSGNPGTSGIVTGELFF. The full variable domain, completed using reference TRBV19 and TRBJ2-2, is DGGITQSPKYLFRKEGQNVTLSCEQNLNHDAMYWYRQDPGQGLRLIYYSQIVNDFQKGDIAEGYSVSREKKESFPLTVTSAQKNPTAFYLCASSGNPGTSGIVTGELFFGEGSRLTVL.

The chain employs TRBV7-2 and TRBJ2-5, with 10 bases fitting TRBD2. Germline values: CDR1 SGHTA, CDR2 FQGNSA. CDR3 length: 14 residues. V lost 5 bases and J lost 2; bases outside the gene matches: 2. CDR3: CASSELAGQETQYF. The DNA of the CDR3 is TGTGCCAGCAGCGAACTAGCGGGACAAGAGACCCAGTACTTC.

DNA of the CDR3: TGCGCGGAGGACAGGGTCTACGAGCAGTACTTC. Amino acids: CAEDRVYEQYF. The J gene is TRBJ2-7, the V gene TRBV23-1; the match to TRBD1 covers 8 bases. TRBV23-1 is sorted into the ORF group, with uncertain function. The CDR3 loop spans 11 amino acids.

This sequence joins TRBV9 and TRBJ1-2, with D tentatively TRBD1 (5 bases). This CDR3 spans 14 amino acids. The germline CDR1 and CDR2 sequences are SGDLS and YYNGEE. The V end lost 6 bases, the J end lost 8 bases, and 20 bases lay between the germline ends. The DNA of the CDR3 is TGTGCCAGCACAAGGACGGGACCCACCAAAGGCTACACCTTC. Translating gives CASTRTGPTKGYTF.

The chain is built from TRBV12-5 and TRBJ2-5; D is unclear. Germline V gives CDR1 LGHNT, CDR2 FRNRAP. With 0 bases removed from V and 5 bases from J, the gap between germline ends came to 10 bases. The CDR3 covers 14 residues. This CDR3 is CASGLVGQAETQYF. The CDR3 coding sequence is TGTGCTAGTGGTTTGGTAGGCCAAGCGGAGACCCAGTACTTC.

This clone showed up just a few times. This chain connects TRBV27 to TRBJ2-7; 7 bases map to TRBD2. Looked up from germline, CDR1 is MNHEY and CDR2 is SMNVEV (reference sequence). The junction had 0 bases not matched to a gene; V was cut back by 2 bases and J by 5 bases. CDR3 size: 12 residues. The CDR3 region is CASSLGGDEQYF. The CDR3 nucleotides are TGTGCCAGCAGTTTAGGGGGGGACGAGCAGTACTTC.

V is TRBV6-1 and J is TRBJ2-5; no definite D call. This CDR3 region has 15 residues. V lost 2 bases and J 0 bases, leaving 10 bases between the germline ends. Germline loops: CDR1 MNHNS, CDR2 SASEGT. The CDR3 DNA follows: TGTGCCAGCAGTGAATGGCTCTCCAACCAAGAGACCCAGTACTTC. As protein: CASSEWLSNQETQYF.

The CDR3 DNA reads as TGTGCCAGCAGCGGAGGACTACACACCGGGGAGCTGTTTTTT. Protein product: CASSGGLHTGELFF. The chain uses TRBV9 and TRBJ2-2, with TRBD2 as a possible D gene (6 bases). This CDR3 has 14 amino acids. From germline, CDR1 is SGDLS and CDR2 YYNGEE. The V gene lost 3 bases and the J gene lost 3 bases, with 9 bases spanning the gap.

The V gene is TRBV6-1, the J gene TRBJ1-2; no clear D gene. Germline loops: CDR1 MNHNS, CDR2 SASEGT. The CDR3 loop spans 13 amino acids. Trimming pared 2 bases from V and 4 bases from J, leaving 8 bases between. The CDR3, as DNA: TGTGCCAGCAGTGAACGATTGAGCTATGGCTACACCTTC. Protein: CASSERLSYGYTF.

This clone is a singleton in its sample. The rearrangement links TRBV6-1 to TRBJ1-1; 7 nucleotides align to TRBD1. The CDR3 runs to 14 residues. The V segment lost 3 bases and the J segment 5 bases; nucleotides outside the gene matches: 6. Per the germline V gene, CDR1 is MNHNS and CDR2 is SASEGT. The CDR3 DNA sequence: TGTGCCAGCAGTGACCAAGGGGGCCCGACTGAAGCTTTCTTT. Amino acids: CASSDQGGPTEAFF.

V gene TRBV11-2 combines with J gene TRBJ2-3; 9 bases are a match to TRBD1. The length of the CDR3 is 14 residues. V dropped 4 bases and J dropped 1; count of bases not matched to a gene: 0. The V gene's germline CDR1 is SGHAT and CDR2 FQNNGV. The CDR3 spells CASSWDRGTDTQYF. The CDR3 nucleotides are TGTGCCAGCAGCTGGGACAGGGGCACAGATACGCAGTATTTT.

This clone has only one observation. The chain links TRBV15 to TRBJ2-3, with TRBD2 as a possible D gene (5 bases). CDR3 length: 14 residues. V lost 5 bases and J lost 1, with 10 bases in between. Germline-derived CDR1 and CDR2 are LNHNV and YYDKDF (reference sequence). The CDR3 DNA reads as TGTGCCACCAGCCAACCCGGGGGCACAGATACGCAGTATTTT. Its translation: CATSQPGGTDTQYF.

In its sample, this clone was seen once. The chain recombines TRBV5-5 with TRBJ2-7; a weak D match, TRBD1 (6 bases). Germline-derived CDR1 and CDR2 are SGHKS and YYEKEE (reference sequence). The CDR3 consists of 15 residues. Trimming took off 4 bases at V and 0 bases at J, with 14 bases between the two ends. CDR3 amino acids: CASSVSTGNSYEQYF. The CDR3 coding sequence is TGTGCCAGCAGCGTCTCGACAGGTAACTCCTACGAGCAGTACTTC.

The gene calls are TRBV5-1 and TRBJ1-2; 12 nucleotides agree with TRBD1. J was trimmed by 8 bases and V by 0 bases; bases with no gene match: 5. Germline CDR1 reads SGHRS; CDR2 reads YFSETQ. CDR3 length: 15 residues. CDR3 in DNA: TGCGCCAGCAGCTTGGCGGGACAGGGGGCGGGAGGCTACACCTTC. Its translation: CASSLAGQGAGGYTF.

The rearrangement joins TRBV5-6 to TRBJ2-7; 7 bases are a match to TRBD1. The CDR3 loop spans 15 amino acids. Germline lookup yields CDR1 SGHDT and CDR2 YYEEEE. J was trimmed by 0 bases and V by 6 bases; bases with no gene match: 9. This CDR3 is CASIPTYRGSYEQYF. Here the CDR3 DNA reads TGTGCCAGCATCCCTACCTACAGGGGCTCCTACGAGCAGTACTTC.

The gene calls are TRBV5-1 and TRBJ2-7; D is perhaps TRBD2 (7 bases). The germline V gene encodes CDR1 SGHRS and CDR2 YFSETQ. The CDR3 length is 15 residues. Trimming cost V 3 bases and J 0 bases, with 13 bases left between them. The CDR3 region has the DNA TGCGCCAGCAGCTGGGAGGGACACGACTCCTACGAGCAGTACTTC. Protein: CASSWEGHDSYEQYF.

The V gene is TRBV6-6, the J gene TRBJ2-4, with 7 bases fitting TRBD1. V shed 2 bases and J 9 bases; nucleotides not matched to a gene: 13. Germline V gene lookup returns CDR1 MNHNY and CDR2 SVGAGI (reference sequence). This CDR3 comprises 16 residues. The CDR3 DNA is TGTGCCAGCAGTTACGAAGGACAGGCGGTGTTCCCCATTCAGTACTTC. Its protein product is CASSYEGQAVFPIQYF.